This TCR beta chain was identified during a study of control samples from healthy donors and cancer patients. CDR3 size: 15 residues. The V and J ends lost 1 base and 3 bases, in that order; junction bases with no gene match: 4. Germline V gene sequence: CDR1 LNHDA, CDR2 SQIVND (reference sequence). This clone was recorded only once. TCRdb keeps only in-frame clones here, not all; method: immunoSEQ multiplex PCR. The table has some 200,000 clones, over 80% seen once; the top ten hold roughly 1.5%. The J gene is TRBJ2-5, the V gene TRBV19, with 8 nucleotides matching TRBD2. The source of this sequence is a man aged 18 to 30 in good health. Sample: blood. CDR3 sequence reads: CASSIGGTRKETQYF. CDR3 DNA sequence: TGTGCCAGTAGTATAGGAGGGACTAGAAAAGAGACCCAGTACTTC.